Following are 32 T cell receptor beta chains from one sample sequenced in a study of shared clonotypes between healthy human individuals (dated by TCRdb to 2020 to 2021). The library was made by the immunoSEQ multiplex PCR assay. TCRdb retrieved this table from immuneACCESS and kept in-frame rearrangements only. Not all clones are present; in checked studies, unresolved V genes account for under half, and no reason is known for the remainder. Counted in this sample were roughly 1 million clones; 75% to 80% of them appeared once. In total, the top ten clones hold 0.52% of the sample. Sequenced sample: memory CD4+ T cells from PBMCs. This specimen's cell subset or site label, per the study, means: CD45RA-negative fraction. These TCRs come from a man aged 18 to 35 in good health. Some clones in this sample may be carry-over from other donors' samples.

The rearrangement links TRBV29-1 to TRBJ2-3; TRBD2 agrees at 9 bases. The trim removed 5 bases at V and 1 base at J, leaving 7 bases unmatched. The CDR3 has 15 residues. Germline V CDR1 and CDR2: SQVTM, ANQGSEA. The chain's CDR3 is CSVSGTSRRTDTQYF. The CDR3 bases are TGCAGCGTTTCCGGGACTAGCAGGCGCACAGATACGCAGTATTTT.

In DNA form, the CDR3 reads TGTGCCAGGACGAACAATGAGCAGTTCTTC. Encoded protein: CARTNNEQFF. The rearrangement links TRBV28 to TRBJ2-1; D is undetermined. This CDR3 has 10 amino acids. V gave up 9 bases and J gave up 5 bases, with 5 bases separating them. Germline lookup yields CDR1 MDHEN and CDR2 SYDVKM.

V gene TRBV28 combines with J gene TRBJ1-5, with D unclear. V was shortened by 4 bases and J by 7 bases, with 20 bases between the two germline ends. The germline V gene has CDR1 MDHEN and CDR2 SYDVKM. This CDR3 region has 16 residues. In DNA, the CDR3 is TGTGCCAGCAGTTCTTTTCCGGCAAGGGCCAGCCAGCCCCAGCATTTT. It encodes CASSSFPARASQPQHF.

This clone has a single count. This rearrangement joins TRBV27 to TRBJ2-7; D is unclear. V was trimmed by 2 bases and J by 2 bases, leaving 13 bases between them. There are 15 residues in the CDR3. Germline V gene lookup returns CDR1 MNHEY and CDR2 SMNVEV (reference sequence). CDR3 protein: CASSLGSTRAYEQYF. The CDR3, as DNA: TGTGCCAGCAGTTTAGGGTCCACCCGGGCCTACGAGCAGTACTTC.

The J gene is TRBJ1-1, the V gene TRBV6-5; tentative D call: TRBD1 (5 bases). V was shortened by 7 bases and J by 3 bases, with 9 bases between the two germline ends. The CDR3 spans 12 residues. Germline V lookup: CDR1 MNHEY, CDR2 SVGAGI. The CDR3 reads CASTGGDTEAFF. The CDR3 DNA follows: TGTGCCAGCACGGGGGGGGACACTGAAGCTTTCTTT.

This clone was recorded once. This chain connects TRBV13 to TRBJ2-1; 13 positions match TRBD2. V lost 5 bases and J lost 9; bases outside the gene matches: 10. The CDR3 contains 16 residues. The V gene's germline CDR1 is PRHDT and CDR2 FYEKMQ (reference sequence). CDR3 loop: CASSERTSGRYFEQFF. The CDR3 region has the DNA TGTGCCAGCAGCGAACGGACTAGCGGGAGATATTTTGAGCAGTTCTTC.

This chain joins TRBV28 and TRBJ2-1; 10 positions match TRBD2. Germline CDR1 and CDR2: MDHEN and SYDVKM. V was clipped by 7 bases and J by 7 bases; unmatched bases: 10. This CDR3 has 15 amino acids. The CDR3 spells CASKGSGRAENEQFF. The CDR3 region has the DNA TGTGCCAGCAAGGGAAGCGGGAGGGCCGAAAATGAGCAGTTCTTC.

The chain uses TRBV11-2 and TRBJ1-5, with D unresolved. Between the trimmed V and J ends, which lost 3 bases and 4 bases, there was a span of 10 bases. The V gene's germline CDR1 is SGHAT and CDR2 FQNNGV. CDR3 length equals 14 residues. CDR3 loop: CASSLDGPNQPQHF. CDR3 nucleotides: TGTGCCAGCAGCTTGGACGGACCAAATCAGCCCCAGCATTTT.

This clone occurred once. The V gene is TRBV5-1, the J gene TRBJ2-7, with 9 bases aligning to TRBD1. Germline CDR1 reads SGHRS; CDR2 reads YFSETQ. The trim removed 4 bases at V and 2 bases at J, leaving 7 bases unmatched. CDR3 size: 15 residues. The CDR3 sequence is CASSALQGAAYEQYF. The CDR3 DNA follows: TGCGCCAGCAGCGCCTTACAGGGGGCTGCCTACGAGCAGTACTTC.

V is TRBV6-1 and J is TRBJ1-1; D is uncertain. Germline CDR1 reads MNHNS; CDR2 reads SASEGT. Trimming took off 4 bases at V and 4 bases at J, with 10 bases between the two ends. The CDR3 covers 13 residues. The CDR3 DNA follows: TGTGCCAGCAGTGCAGCCTGGGGCACTGAAGCTTTCTTT. Protein sequence: CASSAAWGTEAFF.

J is TRBJ1-5 and V is TRBV5-6; a weak D match, TRBD1 (5 bases). CDR1 SGHDT and CDR2 YYEEEE come from the germline V gene. The CDR3 contains 16 residues. The V and J ends lost 3 bases and 0 bases respectively, with 13 bases between them. The CDR3 nucleotides read TGTGCCAGCAGCTATGGGGGTGCAGCTAGCAATCAGCCCCAGCATTTT. Amino acid sequence: CASSYGGAASNQPQHF.

J is TRBJ2-1 and V is TRBV7-2; 9 positions match TRBD2. Germline values: CDR1 SGHTA, CDR2 FQGNSA. CDR3 length: 15 amino acids. V trimming: 0 bases; J trimming: 5 bases; junction bases outside the gene matches: 2. CDR3 in amino acids: CASSLAAGGHNEQFF. CDR3 coding DNA: TGTGCCAGCAGCTTAGCAGCGGGAGGACACAATGAGCAGTTCTTC.

This clone is a singleton in its sample. The CDR3 loop reads CASIKGRRQPQHF. The CDR3 DNA reads as TGTGCCAGCATCAAAGGGCGGAGGCAGCCCCAGCATTTT. This rearrangement joins TRBV25-1 to TRBJ1-5; no definite D call. The CDR3 is 13 residues long. Germline-derived CDR1 and CDR2 are MGHDK and SYGVNS. Trimming took 7 bases from V and 7 from J, leaving 14 bases between them.

V usage is TRBV28 and J usage is TRBJ1-4, with D possibly matching TRBD1 (5 bases). In germline, CDR1 is MDHEN, CDR2 SYDVKM. Trimming cost V 1 base and J 9 bases, with 9 bases left between them. CDR3 length equals 13 residues. Here the CDR3 reads CASSLLGEKKLFF. CDR3 nucleotides: TGTGCCAGCAGTTTATTGGGGGAAAAAAAACTGTTTTTT.

The chain links TRBV6-5 to TRBJ2-7, with 11 bases matching TRBD2. Losses at the gene ends were 7 bases for V and 3 bases for J; bases not matched to a gene: 2. CDR1 and CDR2 (germline): MNHEY, SVGAGI. This CDR3 region has 13 residues. CDR3 coding DNA: TGTGCCAGCACTACTAGCGGGAGCTACGAGCAGTACTTC. This translates into CASTTSGSYEQYF.

This rearrangement joins TRBV19 to TRBJ1-5, with D uncertain. Trimming pared 5 bases from V and 7 bases from J, leaving 12 bases between. The germline V gene encodes CDR1 LNHDA and CDR2 SQIVND (reference sequence). The CDR3 length is 13 residues. CDR3 nucleotide sequence: TGTGCCAGTAGTGGGGATGTCAGGCAGCCCCAGCATTTT. As protein: CASSGDVRQPQHF.

The V and J genes are TRBV11-1 and TRBJ2-5; TRBD2 agrees at 9 bases. CDR3 length equals 17 residues. Unmatched junction bases numbered 15, after V lost 5 bases and J lost 5 bases. Germline V gene lookup returns CDR1 SGHAT and CDR2 FQDESV (reference sequence). DNA for the CDR3: TGTGCCAGCAGCAACGGCCTAGCGGGGACTGGCTCTGAGACCCAGTACTTC. It codes for CASSNGLAGTGSETQYF.

The genes are TRBV28 and TRBJ2-1; 7 positions agree with TRBD2. The CDR3 has 15 residues. Germline loops: CDR1 MDHEN, CDR2 SYDVKM. The trim removed 8 bases at V and 3 bases at J, leaving 10 bases unmatched. The CDR3: CASRGAGEVYNEQFF. CDR3 DNA sequence: TGTGCCAGCCGTGGGGCGGGAGAGGTCTACAATGAGCAGTTCTTC. The complete variable domain, with remaining parts taken from reference TRBV28 and TRBJ2-1, reads DVKVTQSSRYLVKRTGEKVFLECVQDMDHENMFWYRQDPGLGLRLIYFSYDVKMKEKGDIPEGYSVSREKKERFSLILESASTNQTSMYLCASRGAGEVYNEQFFGPGTRLTVL.

V gene TRBV2 combines with J gene TRBJ2-3; a weak D match, TRBD2 (6 bases). The CDR3 is made up of 12 amino acids. Germline values: CDR1 SNHLY, CDR2 FYNNEI. Trimming cost V 8 bases and J 5 bases, with 11 bases left between them. The CDR3 protein is CASGRDEDTQYF. The CDR3 nucleotides are TGTGCCAGCGGGCGGGACGAAGATACGCAGTATTTT.

This clone was observed a handful of times. CDR3 sequence reads: CASSQDTGEYQPQHF. The CDR3 nucleotides are TGCGCCAGCAGCCAAGATACAGGGGAATATCAGCCCCAGCATTTT. The V and J genes are TRBV4-1 and TRBJ1-5, with TRBD1 matching 7 bases. The V and J ends lost 0 bases and 5 bases, in that order; junction bases with no gene match: 4. The CDR3 covers 15 residues. Germline V gene lookup returns CDR1 MGHRA and CDR2 YSYEKL.

The chain links TRBV5-5 to TRBJ2-6; D ambiguous. This CDR3 has 15 residues. The germline V and J ends were trimmed by 1 base and 4 bases, with 9 bases remaining between them. Germline CDR1 SGHKS, CDR2 YYEKEE (reference sequence). This CDR3 reads CASSLWVAGANVLTF. CDR3 nucleotides: TGTGCCAGCAGCTTGTGGGTGGCGGGGGCCAACGTCCTGACTTTC.

This clone was seen a few times. The chain is built from TRBV25-1 and TRBJ1-4; TRBD1 matches at 7 bases. Germline lookup yields CDR1 MGHDK and CDR2 SYGVNS. V lost 5 bases and J lost 5; bases outside the gene matches: 5. CDR3 length: 14 amino acids. The CDR3 here is CASSLPGQNEKLFF. CDR3 nucleotide sequence: TGTGCCAGCAGTTTACCGGGACAGAATGAAAAACTGTTTTTT.

V gene TRBV18 combines with J gene TRBJ1-1, with D unresolved. The V end lost 5 bases, the J end lost 1 base, and 8 bases lay between the germline ends. Germline CDR1 is KGHSH and CDR2 is LQKENI. This CDR3 has 13 amino acids. Here the CDR3 reads CASSKTANTEAFF. DNA of the CDR3: TGTGCCAGCTCAAAGACGGCGAACACTGAAGCTTTCTTT. Drawing the rest from reference TRBV18 and TRBJ1-1, the complete variable domain is NAGVMQNPRHLVRRRGQEARLRCSPMKGHSHVYWYRQLPEEGLKFMVYLQKENIIDESGMPKERFSAEFPKEGPSILRIQQVVRGDSAAYFCASSKTANTEAFFGQGTRLTVV.

The V gene is TRBV29-1, the J gene TRBJ1-2; D not certain. The CDR3 has 12 residues. V was trimmed by 3 bases and J by 0 bases, leaving 5 bases between them. Per germline, CDR1 SQVTM and CDR2 ANQGSEA. The CDR3 nucleotides read TGCAGCGTTGAGGCAACTAACTATGGCTACACCTTC. It encodes CSVEATNYGYTF.

The chain is built from TRBV7-3 and TRBJ1-2, with D uncertain. CDR3 size: 12 residues. The V end was cut by 5 bases, the J end by 5 bases, with 9 bases between. The germline V gene has CDR1 SGHTA and CDR2 FQGTGA. The CDR3: CASSGKVYGYTF. CDR3 nucleotides: TGTGCCAGCAGCGGAAAGGTTTATGGCTACACCTTC. The whole variable domain, remainder taken from reference TRBV7-3 and TRBJ1-2, is GAGVSQTPSNKVTEKGKYVELRCDPISGHTALYWYRQSLGQGPEFLIYFQGTGAADDSGLPNDRFFAVRPEGSVSTLKIQRTERGDSAVYLCASSGKVYGYTFGSGTRLTVV.

Comment on this clone: The junction departs from the called germline gene at one end, perhaps through a read error. V is TRBV7-9 and J is TRBJ2-1, with a tentative D call TRBD2 (5 bases). There are 14 residues in the CDR3. Germline CDR1 SEHNR, CDR2 FQNEAQ (reference sequence). CDR3 protein: CASSLASAYNEQFF. The CDR3 bases are TGTGCCAGCAGCCTAGCCTCAGCCTACAATGAGCAGTTCTTC.

This chain links TRBV5-6 with TRBJ2-7; D remains unclear. CDR3 length: 14 residues. The V end was cut by 1 base, the J end by 3 bases, with 11 bases between. The germline CDR1 and CDR2 sequences are SGHDT and YYEEEE. DNA for the CDR3: TGTGCCAGCAGCTTGAGGCACGACAACTACGAGCAGTACTTC. Translating it yields CASSLRHDNYEQYF.

The chain links TRBV6-6 to TRBJ2-5; TRBD1 aligns across 9 bases. The V and J ends lost 0 bases and 4 bases, in that order; junction bases with no gene match: 3. Looked up from germline, CDR1 is MNHNY and CDR2 is SVGAGI (reference sequence). CDR3 size: 15 residues. DNA of the CDR3: TGTGCCAGCAGTTACTCGAGGGGACAGGGAGAGACCCAGTACTTC. Translating gives CASSYSRGQGETQYF.

The chain links TRBV2 to TRBJ2-1, with 7 bases that match TRBD2. Germline V CDR1 and CDR2: SNHLY, FYNNEI. After removal of 2 bases from V and 0 bases from J, the junction contained 4 bases not matched to a gene. The CDR3 runs 16 residues. CDR3 DNA sequence: TGTGCCAGCAGTGAACGGGGCGGGAGCTCCTACAATGAGCAGTTCTTC. Translation: CASSERGGSSYNEQFF.

The genes are TRBV29-1 and TRBJ2-3, with D unclear. Trimming took 4 bases from V and 2 from J, leaving 10 bases between them. This CDR3 contains 13 residues. The V gene's germline CDR1 is SQVTM and CDR2 ANQGSEA. This chain's CDR3 is CSVGQPATDTQYF. The CDR3 nucleotides are TGCAGCGTTGGCCAGCCTGCCACAGATACGCAGTATTTT.

V usage is TRBV19 and J usage is TRBJ1-1, with D perhaps TRBD1 (5 bases). Germline CDR1 LNHDA, CDR2 SQIVND (reference sequence). V lost 1 base to trimming and J lost 4 bases, with 10 bases between them. The CDR3 is 14 residues long. In DNA form, the CDR3 reads TGTGCCAGTAGTATAGGAGGCAGGGCCACTGAAGCTTTCTTT. Translated, it gives CASSIGGRATEAFF.

This clone was found a few times. This sequence joins TRBV10-3 and TRBJ1-3; D remains ambiguous. V was shortened by 0 bases and J by 4 bases, with 4 bases between the two germline ends. There are 13 residues in the CDR3. Germline V gene sequence: CDR1 ENHRY, CDR2 SYGVKD. Written as DNA, the CDR3 is TGTGCCATCAGTGAGTCGAGAGGAAACACCATATATTTT. As protein: CAISESRGNTIYF.